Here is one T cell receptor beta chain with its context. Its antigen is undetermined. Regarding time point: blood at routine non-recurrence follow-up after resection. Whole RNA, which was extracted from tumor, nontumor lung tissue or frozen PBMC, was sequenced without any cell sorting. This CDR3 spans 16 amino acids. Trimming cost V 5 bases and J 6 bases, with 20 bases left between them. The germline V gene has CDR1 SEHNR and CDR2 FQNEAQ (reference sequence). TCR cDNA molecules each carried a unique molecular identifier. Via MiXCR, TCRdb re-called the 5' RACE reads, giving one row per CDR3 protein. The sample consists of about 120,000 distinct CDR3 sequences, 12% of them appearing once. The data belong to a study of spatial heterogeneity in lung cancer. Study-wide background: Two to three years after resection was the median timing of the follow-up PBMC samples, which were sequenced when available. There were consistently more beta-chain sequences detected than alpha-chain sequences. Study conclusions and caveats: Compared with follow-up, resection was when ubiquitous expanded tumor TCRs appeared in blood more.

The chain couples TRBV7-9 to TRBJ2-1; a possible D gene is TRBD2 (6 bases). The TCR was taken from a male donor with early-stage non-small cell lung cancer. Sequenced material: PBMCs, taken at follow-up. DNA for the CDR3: TGTGCCAGCAGCACAATCCTGCGGGACCCACTCAATGAGCAGTTCTTC. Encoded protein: CASSTILRDPLNEQFF.